Sequencing of this TCR beta chain was carried out in a study of molecular identifiers for immune sequencing clone quantification. J lost 0 bases, V lost 6 bases, and 7 bases had no gene match. The CDR3 has 15 amino acids. Generation of bulk TCR libraries relied on previously described methods and listed TCR primers. TCRdb redid the calling of the PCR reads with MiXCR, one entry per CDR3 protein. The sample has about 65,000 distinct CDR3 sequences; 15% to 20% are singletons. Overall study results and limits: More than 97% of effector molecules, versus under 1% of naive-cell molecules, belonged to clones above 20 RNA copies.

Sorting recovered naive CD8 T cells on a CD8+CD4-CCR7+CD45RA+ profile. This clonotype was seen many times. Antigen unknown. This rearrangement joins TRBV12-3 or TRBV12-4 to TRBJ1-1; TRBD1 matches at 7 bases. The sequence came from a human donor in good health. Some libraries in this study had Jurkat cell RNA spiked in. The sequenced sample consisted of naive CD8+ T cells from blood, with Jurkat cell RNA spiked in. Subset specified: FACS-sorted CD8+CD4-CCR7+CD45RA+ naive T cells. CDR3 residues: CASRLRTGLNTEAFF. CDR3 DNA: TGTGCCAGCAGGCTCAGGACAGGCCTGAACACTGAAGCTTTCTTT.